The entry below describes one T cell receptor (beta chain). This sample is drawn from a study of blood T cell repertoires in COVID-19. TCRdb's copy holds only in-frame clones and misses some; the assay was immunoSEQ multiplex PCR. The profile shows approximately 200,000 clones, 80% to 85% of them singletons. The CDR3 is made up of 15 amino acids. The V end was cut by 5 bases, the J end by 0 bases, with 11 bases between. Germline V gives CDR1 SGHNT, CDR2 YENEEA. V is TRBV11-3 and J is TRBJ1-3; D gene ambiguous. The sequenced sample was peripheral blood. This clonotype was sampled from a woman in her 30s with acute or convalescent COVID-19. The CDR3 sequence: CASSQNSYSGNTIYF. CDR3 nucleotide sequence: TGTGCCAGCAGCCAAAACAGTTACTCTGGAAACACCATATATTTT.